The rows below give T cell receptor beta chains drawn from one sample of a study of blood T cell repertoires in COVID-19. Only in-frame clones appear in the TCRdb table, and some are missing; sequencing was by immunoSEQ multiplex PCR. Seen here are more than 140,000 clones, roughly 82% observed once, and the top ten hold approximately 7.1%. The sample was peripheral blood. Receptor source: a woman aged 45-59 years in a cohort sampled during active or convalescent COVID-19. CDR3s include the opening cysteine and the closing phenylalanine or tryptophan. The D gene is left open where the match is weak. The listing skips clone size in some rows; elsewhere it reads once, few, many or a size class.

size | D | J | V | CDR3 | DNA
once | . | TRBJ2-3 | TRBV24-1 | CATSALSGSGTDTQYF | TGTGCCACCAGTGCCCTGTCGGGGTCTGGGACAGATACGCAGTATTTT
. | . | TRBJ1-6 | TRBV9 | CASSVEEASLVSPLHF | TGTGCCAGCAGCGTAGAAGAGGCCTCTCTGGTTTCACCCCTCCACTTT
. | TRBD1 | TRBJ1-2 | TRBV30 | CACRQGSSSGYTF | TGTGCCTGCCGACAGGGGAGTTCTAGTGGCTACACCTTC
. | TRBD2 | TRBJ2-1 | TRBV12-5 | CASGATSDLANEQFF | TGTGCTAGTGGTGCAACTAGCGATCTGGCCAATGAGCAGTTCTTC
. | TRBD1 | TRBJ2-3 | TRBV19 | CATQPTGGIDTQYF | TGTGCCACCCAACCGACAGGGGGGATAGATACGCAGTATTTT
. | TRBD2 | TRBJ2-3 | TRBV18 | CASSPTSGGAKADTQYF | TGTGCCAGCTCACCGACTAGCGGGGGGGCCAAAGCAGATACGCAGTATTTT
. | . | TRBJ1-1 | TRBV29-1 | CSVSGALNTEAFF | TGCAGCGTCTCAGGGGCCTTGAACACTGAAGCTTTCTTT
few | TRBD1 | TRBJ1-2 | TRBV2 | CASFRYRGLYGYTF | TGTGCCAGTTTCCGGTACAGGGGGCTTTATGGCTACACCTTC
. | TRBD2 | TRBJ2-7 | TRBV5-1 | CASSRTTSGDGEQYF | TGCGCCAGCAGCCGCACGACTAGCGGGGATGGCGAGCAGTACTTC
. | TRBD1 | TRBJ1-2 | TRBV7-9 | CASSPGQGGYGYTF | TGTGCCAGCAGCCCGGGACAGGGGGGCTATGGCTACACCTTC
. | . | TRBJ2-7 | TRBV27 | CASSLVARGAYEQYF | TGTGCCAGCAGTTTAGTAGCCCGGGGAGCCTACGAGCAGTACTTC
. | TRBD2 | TRBJ2-7 | TRBV7-2 | CASSLGDFSGASYEQYF | TGTGCCAGCAGCTTAGGGGATTTTAGCGGGGCCTCCTACGAGCAGTACTTC
. | . | TRBJ2-3 | TRBV6-5 | CASTWRGGLPDTQYF | TGTGCCAGCACGTGGAGGGGGGGCCTTCCAGATACGCAGTATTTT
. | . | TRBJ1-1 | TRBV25-1 | CASSAWGRLNTEAFF | TGTGCCAGCAGTGCTTGGGGGCGTTTAAACACTGAAGCTTTCTTT